Following are 3 T cell receptor beta chains from one sample sequenced in a study of T cell clusters in autoimmune cytopenias. TRB rearrangements were amplified by touch-down multiplex PCR with mixed TRB-A/B primers. TCRdb reanalyzed the multiplex PCR reads, giving one entry per CDR3 protein sequence and no DNA. This sample carries roughly 5,100 distinct CDR3 sequences, with over 25% going to the ten biggest clones. Each sample's input was roughly 250 ng genomic DNA, 30,000 to 45,000 genome equivalents. Another study also made use of these data, one on T cell repertoires in aging, cancer and after chemotherapy.

The sequenced sample consisted of peripheral blood. The source is a human donor in good health.

This clonotype counts as medium-sized by frequency. The chain combines TRBV5-6 with TRBJ1-4; the TCRdb call, TRBD1, lacks DNA for checking. CDR3 length equals 14 residues. Looked up from germline, CDR1 is SGHDT and CDR2 is YYEEEE. This CDR3 reads CASSLVSGTGELFF.

Frequency places this clonotype as medium-sized. This rearrangement joins TRBV12-3 or TRBV12-4 to TRBJ2-6; TCRdb picks TRBD1, but there is no DNA to check that call. This CDR3 has 14 residues. This chain's CDR3 is CASSPAREANVLTF.

By frequency, this clonotype registers medium-sized (0.01 to 0.1%). This sequence joins TRBV6-5 and TRBJ2-1; TCRdb reports TRBD2, a call that lacks DNA to check it against. CDR3 length: 15 residues. CDR1 and CDR2 from the germline V gene are MNHEY and SVGAGI. The CDR3 sequence: CASSSSGGYYNEQFF.